This section outlines one T cell receptor beta chain sequence together with its context. Assay: immunoSEQ multiplex PCR; the TCRdb copy retains only in-frame clones and omits some. This sample has fewer than 75,000 clones, with about 88% found just once. Germline CDR1 is DFQATT and CDR2 is SNEGSKA (reference sequence). The CDR3 loop spans 14 amino acids. Losses at the gene ends were 3 bases for V and 4 bases for J; bases not matched to a gene: 9. The data were obtained in a study of blood T cell repertoires in COVID-19. The receptor comes from a man between 65 and 85 years old with acute or convalescent COVID-19. Sequenced input: peripheral blood. The chain combines TRBV20-1 with TRBJ2-7; 7 positions match TRBD1. The CDR3 nucleotides read TGCAGTGCTAGTGTAGGGACAGTAATATACGAGCAGTACTTC. It translates to CSASVGTVIYEQYF.